One and the same sample provided the 16 T cell receptor beta chains below, sequenced in a study of response to subunit inactivated influenza vaccine. MiXCR, applied by TCRdb to the RT-PCR reads, yields one record per CDR3 protein. This table holds roughly 760,000 distinct CDR3 sequences, 20% to 25% found once. The sample was PBMCs from blood, taken about 5 days after vaccination. The source is a man in his forties or fifties who received an inactivated influenza vaccine.

This chain joins TRBV7-4 and TRBJ2-1; D is perhaps TRBD2 (6 bases). The CDR3 length is 18 residues. Trimming took off 1 base at V and 0 bases at J, with 16 bases between the two ends. Germline CDR1 is SGHVT and CDR2 is SQSDAQ. The CDR3 DNA sequence: TGTGCCAGCAGCTTAGGCCGTCTAGCGACGAGCTCCTACAATGAGCAGTTCTTC. As protein: CASSLGRLATSSYNEQFF.

The genes are TRBV29-1 and TRBJ2-1; D is uncertain. Germline-derived CDR1 and CDR2 are SQVTM and ANQGSEA. This CDR3 has 10 amino acids. The V end was cut by 5 bases, the J end by 7 bases, with 6 bases between. In DNA form, the CDR3 reads TGCAGCGTTAAAAGGAATGAGCAGTTCTTC. Protein: CSVKRNEQFF.

This clonotype was seen a few times. This sequence joins TRBV20-1 and TRBJ2-3; TRBD2 matches at 11 bases. Germline V gives CDR1 DFQATT, CDR2 SNEGSKA (reference sequence). V was pared by 4 bases and J by 3 bases, with 15 bases of the junction left unmatched. The CDR3 covers 18 residues. The DNA of the CDR3 is TGCAGTGCTACCACACTAGCGGGAGATGTCTGGTTGACAGATACGCAGTATTTT. Its protein product is CSATTLAGDVWLTDTQYF.

This clonotype was observed at least ten times. The CDR3 spells CSARPGLRPNQPQHF. CDR3 nucleotides: TGCAGTGCTCGGCCGGGACTTAGACCAAATCAGCCCCAGCATTTT. This chain links TRBV20-1 with TRBJ1-5; TRBD1 might be the D (5 bases). CDR1 is DFQATT and CDR2 is SNEGSKA in the germline V gene (reference sequence). Trimming took off 5 bases at V and 4 bases at J, with 18 bases between the two ends. The CDR3 extends over 15 amino acids.

This clonotype came up a few times. The V call is TRBV9, the J call TRBJ1-6; D not resolved. V lost 0 bases and J lost 13, with 11 bases in between. The germline gives CDR1 SGDLS, CDR2 YYNGEE. This CDR3 comprises 13 residues. The CDR3 region has the DNA TGTGCCAGCAGCGTAGTGTCCCTCGGTCCCCTCCACTTT. It translates to CASSVVSLGPLHF. Using reference TRBV9 and TRBJ1-6 for the parts outside the CDR3, the full variable domain is DSGVTQTPKHLITATGQRVTLRCSPRSGDLSVYWYQQSLDQGLQFLIQYYNGEERAKGNILERFSAQQFPDLHSELNLSSLELGDSALYFCASSVVSLGPLHFGNGTRLTVT.

The chain is built from TRBV6-2 or TRBV6-3 and TRBJ2-7; D uncertain. The CDR3 loop spans 16 amino acids. With 2 bases removed from V and 0 bases from J, the gap between germline ends came to 14 bases. The V gene's germline CDR1 is MNHEY and CDR2 SVGEGT. The chain's CDR3 is CASSYQPPAFSYEQYF. Here the CDR3 DNA reads TGTGCCAGCAGTTACCAACCTCCGGCCTTCTCCTACGAGCAGTACTTC.

This clonotype has ten or more counts. The chain recombines TRBV6-1 with TRBJ2-7; 10 bases fit TRBD2. Germline lookup yields CDR1 MNHNS and CDR2 SASEGT. The CDR3 is 15 residues long. V shed 3 bases and J 4 bases; nucleotides not matched to a gene: 6. The CDR3: CASSDYGLADYEQYF. In DNA, the CDR3 is TGTGCCAGCAGTGACTATGGACTAGCGGATTACGAGCAGTACTTC.

The chain carries TRBV7-2 and TRBJ1-1; no clear D. Germline CDR1 and CDR2: SGHTA and FQGNSA. V shed 2 bases and J shed 5 bases, with 12 bases lying between them. This CDR3 is 14 amino acids long. CDR3 nucleotide sequence: TGTGCCAGCAGCTTACAGCCGACGAGAACTGAAGCTTTCTTT. It translates to CASSLQPTRTEAFF.

The J gene is TRBJ2-3, the V gene TRBV20-1; TRBD2 is a possible D gene (6 bases). The V gene's germline CDR1 is DFQATT and CDR2 SNEGSKA (reference sequence). The CDR3 sequence is 15 residues long. V was shortened by 0 bases and J by 6 bases, with 16 bases between the two germline ends. Written as DNA, the CDR3 is TGCAGTGCTAGAGAGCGAAGTGGGAGCGGGGATACGCAGTATTTT. Its protein product is CSARERSGSGDTQYF.

V and J are TRBV24-1 and TRBJ2-5; the match to TRBD1 covers 7 bases. Per the germline V gene, CDR1 is KGHDR and CDR2 is SFDVKD. Germline trimming cut 4 bases from V and 2 bases from J; bases unmatched to any gene: 12. This CDR3 comprises 17 residues. The CDR3 is CATSDSFRTGRQETQYF. In nucleotides, the CDR3 is TGTGCCACCAGTGACTCTTTCAGGACAGGCCGTCAAGAGACCCAGTACTTC.

V gene TRBV6-1 combines with J gene TRBJ2-7; 7 positions agree with TRBD1. The CDR3 is 14 residues long. Germline V gene sequence: CDR1 MNHNS, CDR2 SASEGT. Germline trimming cut 7 bases from V and 7 bases from J; bases unmatched to any gene: 13. The CDR3 spells CASTLGGQSTEQYF. DNA of the CDR3: TGTGCCAGCACCCTAGGGGGACAGAGTACGGAGCAGTACTTC.

This sequence joins TRBV9 and TRBJ2-5; D is unclear. With 0 bases removed from V and 5 bases from J, the gap between germline ends came to 11 bases. The CDR3 runs 14 residues. CDR1 is SGDLS and CDR2 is YYNGEE in the germline V gene. The CDR3 spells CASSVAPLGETQYF. The DNA of the CDR3 is TGTGCCAGCAGCGTAGCGCCCCTAGGGGAGACCCAGTACTTC. Drawing the rest from reference TRBV9 and TRBJ2-5, the complete variable domain is DSGVTQTPKHLITATGQRVTLRCSPRSGDLSVYWYQQSLDQGLQFLIQYYNGEERAKGNILERFSAQQFPDLHSELNLSSLELGDSALYFCASSVAPLGETQYFGPGTRLLVL.

V is TRBV2 and J is TRBJ2-2, with D possibly TRBD2 on 6 matching bases. Germline loops: CDR1 SNHLY, CDR2 FYNNEI. CDR3 length: 15 amino acids. Between the trimmed V and J ends, which lost 3 bases and 4 bases, there was a span of 12 bases. The CDR3 DNA reads as TGTGCCAGCAGTGAGGAGGGGAGCTTCACCGGGGAGCTGTTTTTT. This gives the protein CASSEEGSFTGELFF.

V gene TRBV27 combines with J gene TRBJ2-7; no clear D. Germline V lookup: CDR1 MNHEY, CDR2 SMNVEV (reference sequence). The CDR3 sequence is 13 residues long. With 6 bases removed from V and 6 bases from J, the gap between germline ends came to 15 bases. CDR3 loop: CASSRAMGFEQYF. Written as DNA, the CDR3 is TGTGCCAGCAGCCGGGCCATGGGGTTCGAGCAGTACTTC.

This clonotype was seen a few times. The chain uses TRBV15 and TRBJ1-5; D is ambiguous. V was trimmed by 0 bases and J by 6 bases, leaving 0 bases between them. CDR1 and CDR2 from the germline V gene are LNHNV and YYDKDF (reference sequence). The CDR3 totals 11 residues. The DNA for the CDR3 is TGTGCCACCAGCAGAGATCAGCCCCAGCATTTT. Protein: CATSRDQPQHF.

This clonotype was seen a single time. The chain recombines TRBV11-2 with TRBJ1-1, with D perhaps matching TRBD1 (5 bases). With 1 base removed from V and 3 bases from J, the gap between germline ends came to 18 bases. This CDR3 comprises 17 residues. Germline CDR1 reads SGHAT; CDR2 reads FQNNGV. The chain's CDR3 is CASSLGRGRKLDTEAFF. The CDR3 nucleotides are TGTGCCAGCAGCTTAGGTCGGGGCCGGAAACTTGACACTGAAGCTTTCTTT.